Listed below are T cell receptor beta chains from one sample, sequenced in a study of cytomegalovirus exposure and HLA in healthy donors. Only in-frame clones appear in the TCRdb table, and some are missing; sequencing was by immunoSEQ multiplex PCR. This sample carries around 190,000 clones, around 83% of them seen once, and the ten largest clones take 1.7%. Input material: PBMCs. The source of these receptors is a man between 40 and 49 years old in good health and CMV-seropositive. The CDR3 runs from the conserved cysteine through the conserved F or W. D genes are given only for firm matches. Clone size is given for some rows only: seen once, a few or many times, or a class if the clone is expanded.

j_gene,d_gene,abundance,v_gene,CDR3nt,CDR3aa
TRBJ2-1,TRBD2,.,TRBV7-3,TGTGCCAGCAGCTTAACGGGAGGGCCGGCGGGCTCCTACAATGAGCAGTTCTTC,CASSLTGGPAGSYNEQFF
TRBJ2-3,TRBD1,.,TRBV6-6,TGTGCCTCCAAGAAAGGGGGCGACACAGATACGCAGTATTTT,CASKKGGDTDTQYF
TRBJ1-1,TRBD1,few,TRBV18,TGTGCCAGCTCACTCTCAGGGACAGGGGGCACTGAAGCTTTCTTT,CASSLSGTGGTEAFF
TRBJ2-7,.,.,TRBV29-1,TGCAGCGTTGTAAGAGGGAGCAACGAGCAGTACTTC,CSVVRGSNEQYF
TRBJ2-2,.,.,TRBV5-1,TGCGCCAGCACCCGGGGTGACTTGAACACCGGGGAGCTGTTTTTT,CASTRGDLNTGELFF
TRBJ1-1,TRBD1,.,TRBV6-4,TGTGCCAGCATTGAAGGACAGGGCAGGACAAACACTGAAGCTTTCTTT,CASIEGQGRTNTEAFF
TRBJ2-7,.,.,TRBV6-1,TGTGCCAGCAGCTTAACAGAGGGCGAGCAGTACTTC,CASSLTEGEQYF
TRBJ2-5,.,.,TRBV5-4,TGTGCCAGCAGCTCATCCAAGGGAGAAGAGACCCAGTACTTC,CASSSSKGEETQYF
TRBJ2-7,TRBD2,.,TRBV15,TGTGCCACCTCGCTAGCGGGAGCCTACGAGCAGTACTTC,CATSLAGAYEQYF
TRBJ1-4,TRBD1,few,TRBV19,TGTGCCAGCCATGACCCGGGACAGTCCGCCCGAGCTATTTTT,CASHDPGQSARAIF
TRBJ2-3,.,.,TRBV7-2,TGTGCCAGCAGCTTAGAAGTCGGGCGGGCAAGAACAGATACGCAGTATTTT,CASSLEVGRARTDTQYF
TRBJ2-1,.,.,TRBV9,.,CASSVASGTDAPFF
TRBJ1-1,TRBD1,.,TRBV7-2,TGTGCCAGCAACCCGCCGAGGGGGCTGGGCACTGAAGCTTTCTTT,CASNPPRGLGTEAFF
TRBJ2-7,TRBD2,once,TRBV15,TGTGCCACCAGCAGAGGTGGACTAGCGGGGACCTACGAGCAGTACTTC,CATSRGGLAGTYEQYF
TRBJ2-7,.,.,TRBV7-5,TGTGTCAGAAGCTTAGCGGAGCGGGAGGGCAAGGACGAGCAGTACTTC,CVRSLAEREGKDEQYF
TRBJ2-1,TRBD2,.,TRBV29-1,TGCAGCGGCTGGGGACTAGCCCCGAGTGAGCAGTTCTTC,CSGWGLAPSEQFF
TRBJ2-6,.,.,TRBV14,TGTGCCAGCAGCCAAGTTGGTATCTCTGGGGCCAACGGCCTGACTTTC,CASSQVGISGANGLTF
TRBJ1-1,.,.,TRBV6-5,TGTGCCAGCACCTACAGGGAGGGGGGCACTGAAGCTTTCTTT,CASTYREGGTEAFF
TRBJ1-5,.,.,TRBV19,TGTGCCAGTAGTGCGTTCGACACCCCGGGGGTCACGCCCCAGCATTTT,CASSAFDTPGVTPQHF
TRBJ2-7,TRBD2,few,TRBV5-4,TGTGCCAGCAGCGACCCGACTAGCGCCTACGAGCAGTACTTC,CASSDPTSAYEQYF
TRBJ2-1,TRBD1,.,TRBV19,TGTGCCAGTAGGGCAGGGGGCTCCTACAATGAGCAGTTCTTC,CASRAGGSYNEQFF
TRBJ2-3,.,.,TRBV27,TGTGCCAGCAGTTTATCCCACCGAGTGGATACGCAGTATTTT,CASSLSHRVDTQYF
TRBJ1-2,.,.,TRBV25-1,TGTGCCAGCAGTGATGAGGGTAGGGTGGAGTATGGCTACACCTTC,CASSDEGRVEYGYTF
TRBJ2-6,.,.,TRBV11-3,TGTGCCAGCAGTCCATACGGGTCTGGGGCCAACGTCCTGACTTTC,CASSPYGSGANVLTF
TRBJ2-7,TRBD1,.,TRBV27,TGTGCCAGCAGTTTCGGGACAGGGCCCTACGAGCAGTACTTC,CASSFGTGPYEQYF
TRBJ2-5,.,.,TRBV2,TGTGCCAGTCGGGGTCAAGAGACCCAGTACTTC,CASRGQETQYF
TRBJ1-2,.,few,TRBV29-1,TGCAGCGGGGGGGAGAGCGGCTACACCTTC,CSGGESGYTF
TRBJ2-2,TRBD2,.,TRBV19,TGTGCCAGTATACCGGGACTAGCAAACACCGGGGAGCTGTTTTTT,CASIPGLANTGELFF
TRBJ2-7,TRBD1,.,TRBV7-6,TGTGCCAGCAGCTTAGTACAGGGGTTCTCCTACGAGCAGTACTTC,CASSLVQGFSYEQYF
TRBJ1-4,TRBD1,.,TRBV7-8,TGTGCCAGCAGCTTAGCGCATGGGACAGAGGAAAAACTGTTTTTT,CASSLAHGTEEKLFF
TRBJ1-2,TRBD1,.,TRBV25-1,TGTGCCAGCGCTCAACCAGGGGGCAGAGGCTACACCTTC,CASAQPGGRGYTF
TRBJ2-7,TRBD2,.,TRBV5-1,TGCGCCAGCAGCTCGGGACTAGCGGGAGGCAGGGGAACCTACGAGCAGTACTTC,CASSSGLAGGRGTYEQYF
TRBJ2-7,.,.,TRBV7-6,TGTGCCAGCAGCGACGACATTTACGAGCAGCACTTC,CASSDDIYEQHF
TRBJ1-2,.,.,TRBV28,TGTGCCAGCAGTCTAGGGGGCTATGGCTACACCTTC,CASSLGGYGYTF
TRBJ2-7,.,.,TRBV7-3,TGTGCCAGCAGCTTAACGGGTGGGGGCGTCTACGAGCAGTACTTC,CASSLTGGGVYEQYF
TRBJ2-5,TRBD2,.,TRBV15,TGTGCCACCAGCAGAGATCGGGCTAGCGGGGACCATCAAGAGACCCAGTACTTC,CATSRDRASGDHQETQYF
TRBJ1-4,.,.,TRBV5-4,TGTGCCAGCAGCTTGTCGGGTGCAACTAATGAAAAACTGTTTTTT,CASSLSGATNEKLFF
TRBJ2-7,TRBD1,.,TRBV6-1,TGTGCCAGCAGTGAAAAGGCAGGGGGCGCGGGACGCCGGACCAACTACGAGCAGTACTTC,CASSEKAGGAGRRTNYEQYF
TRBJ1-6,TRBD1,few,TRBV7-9,TGTGCCAGCAGCACCCACGACAGGGAAGGAAGTAATTCACCCCTCCACTTT,CASSTHDREGSNSPLHF
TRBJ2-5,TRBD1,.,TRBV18,TGTGCCAGCTCACTATCGACAGGGGAAGAGACCCAGTACTTC,CASSLSTGEETQYF
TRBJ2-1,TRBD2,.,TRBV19,TGTGCCAGTAGTACTCGCCGGACTAGCGGAACCTACAATGAGCAGTTCTTC,CASSTRRTSGTYNEQFF
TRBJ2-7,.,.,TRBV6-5,TGTGCCAGCAGTTACGTGGAGGGGGGGAACGAGCAGTACTTC,CASSYVEGGNEQYF
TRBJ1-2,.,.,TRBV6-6,TGTGCCAGCAGTTACAAAGTGGGGGCGCCCGGCTACACCTTC,CASSYKVGAPGYTF
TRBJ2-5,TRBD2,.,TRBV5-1,TGCGCCAGCAGCTTGGTTCCGGGACTAGCGGGAGGGGCTCAGGAGACCCAGTACTTC,CASSLVPGLAGGAQETQYF
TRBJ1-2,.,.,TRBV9,TGTGCCAGCAGCGAACTAGACGCTCGGGGGGCAAGTGGCTACACCTTC,CASSELDARGASGYTF
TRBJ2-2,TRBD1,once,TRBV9,TGTGCCAGCAGCGCTTATGGACAGGGGAGTCTAATTATTGGGGAGCTGTTTTTT,CASSAYGQGSLIIGELFF
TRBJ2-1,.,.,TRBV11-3,TGTGCCAGCAGCCAAGGGCACGGGACACAACAAGACAATGAGCAGTTCTTC,CASSQGHGTQQDNEQFF
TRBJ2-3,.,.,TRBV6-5,TGTGCCAGCAGTTATGGTTTATTTCCTAGCACAGATACGCAGTGTTTT,CASSYGLFPSTDTQCF
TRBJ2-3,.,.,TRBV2,TGTGCCAGCAGTGACGGAGTAACAGATACGCAGTATTTT,CASSDGVTDTQYF
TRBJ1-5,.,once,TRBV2,TGTGCCAGCAGTTACTCCGGAGGCAATCAGCCCCAGCATTTT,CASSYSGGNQPQHF
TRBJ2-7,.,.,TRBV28,TGTGCCAGCAGTTTATCACCCGGTAGCTCCTACGAGCAGTACTTC,CASSLSPGSSYEQYF
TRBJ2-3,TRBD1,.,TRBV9,TGTGCCAGCAGCTCACAGGGGACAGTAGGCACAGATACGCAGTATTTT,CASSSQGTVGTDTQYF